A selection of T cell receptor beta chains follows, all from one sample in a study of cytomegalovirus exposure and HLA in healthy donors. Libraries were prepared by immunoSEQ multiplex PCR; TCRdb keeps only in-frame clonotypes and omits some of them. The sample carries around 170,000 clones, approximately 84% recorded once. The source material was PBMCs. Source of these receptors: a man aged 45-60 years in good health and CMV-seronegative. CDR3s include the opening cysteine and the closing phenylalanine or tryptophan.

V	J	CDR3
TRBV6-7	TRBJ2-5	CARFSGRRETQYF
TRBV7-6	TRBJ2-2	CASSGGKNTGELFF
TRBV18	TRBJ2-1	CASSTGTGPNEQFF
TRBV9	TRBJ2-1	CASTWREGEQFF
TRBV10-2	TRBJ2-1	CASSEDGGPYNEQFF
TRBV20-1	TRBJ2-1	CSAAVENEQFF
TRBV29-1	TRBJ2-1	CSVRRRGKVNEQFF
TRBV5-5	TRBJ1-1	CASSSRGTLNTEAFF
TRBV9	TRBJ1-1	CASSVDMNTEAFF
TRBV5-1	TRBJ2-7	CASSLAGGAGYEQYF
TRBV13	TRBJ1-1	CASSLLAENTEAFF
TRBV19	TRBJ1-1	CASRWGRGTEAFF
TRBV9	TRBJ2-2	CASSVGGVSGGELFF